The 32 T cell receptor beta chains below were found in one sample sequenced in a study of tumor-infiltrating lymphocytes in primary liver carcinoma. Constant-region priming of around 530 ng total RNA yielded TCR beta cDNA. Researchers made the TCR beta libraries by running three nested multiplex PCR rounds with slightly modified ARM-PCR. Investigators reported that the first two PCR rounds, at 10 cycles each, used TRBV1-TRBV30 forward primers with a C-beta reverse primer. TCRdb itself ran the multiplex PCR reads through MiXCR, one entry per CDR3 protein. Seen here are 40,000 to 60,000 distinct CDR3 sequences, about 80% observed once, and the top ten hold around 30%. The tissue used was unsorted bulk material of roughly 17-32 mg. RNA and DNA were co-extracted from it with the AllPrep DNA/RNA mini kit. Sequencing input: liver tumor tissue from sampling region 3. Sample subset: tumor region T3, left-lateral pole. Every receptor here comes from a man aged 40-49 years with primary liver carcinoma and hepatitis B virus infection.

At least ten counts were recorded for this clonotype. J is TRBJ2-7 and V is TRBV7-9; D may be TRBD1 (6 bases). The V and J ends lost 0 bases and 4 bases respectively, with 13 bases between them. This CDR3 region has 15 residues. Germline V gives CDR1 SEHNR, CDR2 FQNEAQ (reference sequence). The CDR3 here is CASSLATHRVYEQYF. In DNA form, the CDR3 reads TGTGCCAGCAGCTTAGCGACCCACAGGGTTTACGAGCAGTACTTC.

Remarks on this clonotype: The conserved final phenylalanine or tryptophan is absent from the CDR3, which likely points to a read error. J is TRBJ2-7 and V is TRBV11-2, with D perhaps matching TRBD2 (8 bases). The germline V gene encodes CDR1 SGHAT and CDR2 FQNNGV. The CDR3 covers 15 residues. CDR3 bases: TGTGTCAGCAGCCAATATTCGGGAGGGGGCTGCGAGCAGTACCTC. The encoded protein is CVSSQYSGGGCEQYL.

On this clonotype itself: One end of the junction is discordant with germline, which a read error may explain. The chain combines TRBV6-5 with TRBJ1-1, with D uncertain. Germline V gene sequence: CDR1 MNHEY, CDR2 SVGAGI. The CDR3 spans 14 residues. The CDR3 spells CANSFGDSNTEAFF. For the CDR3, the DNA is TGTGCCAACAGTTTCGGCGATTCGAACACTGAAGCTTTCTTT.

This CDR3 reads CASSYPYHLSGANVLTF. CDR3 nucleotide sequence: TGTGCCAGCAGCTATCCATACCATCTCTCTGGGGCCAACGTCCTGACTTTC. This rearrangement joins TRBV5-6 to TRBJ2-6; D not resolved. The CDR3 is 17 amino acids. Germline V gene sequence: CDR1 SGHDT, CDR2 YYEEEE. V lost 3 bases and J 0 bases, leaving 13 bases between the germline ends.

Regarding this clonotype: One end of the junction does not line up with germline, which may come from a read error. The chain employs TRBV7-9 and TRBJ2-7; 8 nucleotides match TRBD1. Germline CDR1 is SEHNR and CDR2 is FQNEAQ (reference sequence). The CDR3 sequence is 15 residues long. The CDR3 spells CASSSGGRQDYEQYF. The CDR3 coding sequence is TGTGCCAGCAGCTCAGGGGGCAGACAGGACTACGAGCAGTATTTC.

This clonotype was seen once. One end of the junction does not line up with germline, which may come from a read error. The chain couples TRBV4-2 to TRBJ2-6; maybe TRBD1 (6 bases). This CDR3 region has 15 residues. The germline CDR1 and CDR2 sequences are LGHNA and YNFKEQ. Here the CDR3 reads CVSSQTGSGANVLTF. CDR3 bases: TGTGTCAGCAGCCAGACAGGATCTGGGGCCAACGTCCTGACTTTT.

On this clonotype itself: The junction does not match germline at one end; this may be a read error. The rearrangement links TRBV11-2 to TRBJ2-2; 7 nucleotides match TRBD1. Germline loops: CDR1 SGHAT, CDR2 FQNNGV. There are 13 residues in the CDR3. This chain's CDR3 is CVTVQGNTGELFF. As DNA, the CDR3 is TGTGTCACGGTACAGGGGAACACTGGGGAGCTGTTTTTT.

This clonotype was found many times. This sequence joins TRBV5-6 and TRBJ1-3; the D is unclear. The CDR3 contains 15 residues. The ends were cut back, 3 bases at V and 3 bases at J, with 13 bases in the middle. Looked up from germline, CDR1 is SGHDT and CDR2 is YYEEEE. The CDR3 coding sequence is TGTGCCAGCAGCTCCGGATTCTCGGGTGGAAACACCATATATTTT. Encoded protein: CASSSGFSGGNTIYF.

In regard to this clonotype: Since the CDR3 does not end with the conserved phenylalanine or tryptophan, this likely comes from a read error. The V and J genes are TRBV5-5 and TRBJ2-1; perhaps TRBD2 as D (5 bases). Deletions cut 4 bases from V and 7 bases from J, with 12 bases between. CDR3 length: 13 amino acids. Looked up from germline, CDR1 is SGHKS and CDR2 is YYEKEE (reference sequence). The DNA for the CDR3 is TGTGCCAGCAGCGGAGAAAGCGGAAATGAGCAGTTCTCC. Its protein is CASSGESGNEQFS.

This clonotype appeared a single time. A read error is likely, as this CDR3 ends without the conserved phenylalanine or tryptophan. The rearrangement links TRBV12-3 or TRBV12-4 to TRBJ2-1; TRBD2 matches 10 bases. The J segment lost 0 bases and the V segment lost 3 bases, leaving 5 bases of the junction unmatched. The CDR3 is 17 residues long. CDR3 DNA sequence: TGTGCCAGCAGTTTTAAGGCTAGCGGGAGCTCCTACAATGAGCAGTTCATC. It encodes CASSFKASGSSYNEQFI.

Points on this clonotype: The junction departs from the called germline gene at one end, perhaps through a read error. The V and J genes are TRBV14 and TRBJ2-3; no clear D gene. Looked up from germline, CDR1 is SGHDN and CDR2 is FVKESK. This CDR3 is built from 14 residues. CDR3 in DNA: TGTGCTAGCAGCCTCTTGGCTGACACAGATACGCAGTATTTT. Encoded protein: CASSLLADTDTQYF.

Turning to this clonotype: One end of the junction varies from germline; a read error may be responsible. The chain uses TRBV4-2 and TRBJ2-3, with 8 positions matching TRBD2. CDR3 length equals 16 residues. Germline V gene lookup returns CDR1 LGHNA and CDR2 YNFKEQ. CDR3 sequence (DNA): TGTGTCAGCAACCAAGAAGCGGGAGTAAGTGCAGATACGCAGTATTTT. Amino acids: CVSNQEAGVSADTQYF.

This clonotype was seen repeatedly, ten times or more. The chain employs TRBV4-1 and TRBJ1-6, with D uncertain. This CDR3 contains 15 residues. Germline V CDR1 and CDR2: MGHRA, YSYEKL. The ends were cut back, 0 bases at V and 0 bases at J, with 3 bases in the middle. CDR3 protein: CASSQDLSYNSPLHF. CDR3 DNA: TGCGCCAGCAGCCAAGACCTCTCCTATAATTCACCCCTCCACTTT.

The rearrangement links TRBV4-1 to TRBJ2-5; tentative D call: TRBD2 (5 bases). Trimming pared 0 bases from V and 3 bases from J, leaving 8 bases between. The germline CDR1 and CDR2 sequences are MGHRA and YSYEKL. CDR3 length equals 14 residues. The CDR3 DNA sequence: TGCGCCAGCAGCCAAGAAGTCGGGAAAGAGACCCAGTACTTC. Encoded protein: CASSQEVGKETQYF.

Points on this clonotype: A junction end diverges from the germline sequence, so it may reflect a read error. The rearrangement joins TRBV11-2 to TRBJ2-7; D remains ambiguous. The germline CDR1 and CDR2 sequences are SGHAT and FQNNGV. The CDR3 has 14 residues. This CDR3 is CDSSLTVTACEQYF. CDR3 nucleotides: TGTGACAGCAGCTTAACTGTCACTGCCTGCGAGCAGTACTTC.

For this clonotype: A much larger clone sits a single nucleotide away, making a read error possible. CDR3 DNA sequence: TGTGCCAGCAGAGCAGGGTGGGAGACCCATTACTTC. It encodes CASRAGWETHYF. This sequence joins TRBV28 and TRBJ2-5; D may match TRBD1 or TRBD2 (5 bases each). This CDR3 has 12 residues. The germline CDR1 and CDR2 sequences are MDHEN and SYDVKM.

This clonotype came up a few times. Just one base apart from a much larger clone, this may be a read error. The V gene is TRBV4-1, the J gene TRBJ2-2; D tentatively reads TRBD1 or TRBD2 (5 bases each). Germline V lookup: CDR1 MGHRA, CDR2 YSYEKL. There are 18 residues in the CDR3. The DNA for the CDR3 is TGCGCCAGCAGCCAAGATCCCCTTCGGGGAGCGGACACCGAGGAGCTGTTTTTT. It translates to CASSQDPLRGADTEELFF.

This chain links TRBV28 with TRBJ1-4, with 7 bases aligning to TRBD1. The CDR3 is 16 residues long. CDR1 MDHEN and CDR2 SYDVKM come from the germline V gene. The J segment lost 7 bases and the V segment lost 8 bases, leaving 16 bases of the junction unmatched. In DNA, the CDR3 is TGTGCCAGCCGTCCAGGGACAGCCGTCATAGGTGAAAAACTGTTTTTT. This translates into CASRPGTAVIGEKLFF.

Details on this clonotype: This CDR3 fails to terminate in the conserved phenylalanine or tryptophan, so it likely reflects a read error. The V call is TRBV7-8, the J call TRBJ2-2; D is tentatively TRBD1 or TRBD2 (5 bases each). Germline V CDR1 and CDR2: SGHVS, FQNEAQ. This CDR3 is 16 amino acids long. The CDR3 region has the DNA TGTGCCAGCAGCCCCCTTCGGGGACCGAACTCCGGGGAGCTGTTTTCT. It translates to CASSPLRGPNSGELFS.

With respect to this clonotype: The missing conserved phenylalanine or tryptophan at the end of this CDR3 makes a read error likely. This rearrangement joins TRBV28 to TRBJ1-1; D unclear. V was cut by 8 bases and J by 4 bases, with 8 bases left in between. The CDR3 extends over 11 amino acids. Germline values: CDR1 MDHEN, CDR2 SYDVKM. CDR3 amino acids: CASLGGTEAFY. The CDR3 region has the DNA TGTGCCAGCTTAGGTGGCACTGAAGCTTTCTAT.

The table lists this clonotype with a count of one. One junction end disagrees with the germline gene, perhaps due to a read error. This chain connects TRBV11-1 to TRBJ2-1; no definite D call. The CDR3 consists of 13 residues. The germline V gene encodes CDR1 SGHAT and CDR2 FQDESV (reference sequence). CDR3 DNA sequence: TGTACCAGCAGCTTATGCCGGGCAAATGAGGAGTTCTTC. It translates to CTSSLCRANEEFF.

As regards this clonotype: At one of its ends the junction is not consistent with the germline gene, which may arise from a read error. This chain joins TRBV28 and TRBJ2-2; TRBD2 agrees at 12 bases. The CDR3 has 16 amino acids. Looked up from germline, CDR1 is MDHEN and CDR2 is SYDVKM. This CDR3 reads CGTESWTSGNTRELFF. The CDR3 region has the DNA TGTGGCACCGAGTCATGGACTAGCGGGAACACCAGGGAGCTGTTTTTT.

Comment on this clonotype: Because it lacks the conserved phenylalanine or tryptophan at the end, this CDR3 is likely a read error. The J gene is TRBJ1-1, the V gene TRBV13, with no clear D. Germline V gene data show CDR1 as PRHDT and CDR2 as FYEKMQ (reference sequence). The CDR3 contains 12 residues. The chain's CDR3 is CASILVRTEAFL. The DNA for the CDR3 is TGTGCCAGCATCTTAGTCCGCACTGAAGCTTTCCTT.

With regard to this clonotype: Germline and junction disagree at one end, which may indicate a read error. J is TRBJ2-7 and V is TRBV4-2, with D possibly matching TRBD2 (5 bases). CDR1 and CDR2 (germline): LGHNA, YNFKEQ. The CDR3 has 14 amino acids. CDR3 nucleotide sequence: TGTGCCAGCGGCCAAGTGACGGGCGACTACGTGCAGTACTTC. This translates into CASGQVTGDYVQYF.

As concerns this clonotype: Possible read error: a much larger clone is one base away. V is TRBV18 and J is TRBJ2-7; weak D call: TRBD2 (5 bases). The CDR3 totals 14 residues. Germline V CDR1 and CDR2: KGHSH, LQKENI. CDR3: CTSSPGEGSYEQYF. The CDR3, as DNA: TGTACCAGCTCACCGGGTGAGGGCTCCTACGAGCAGTACTTC. Full variable domain (outside the CDR3, taken from reference TRBV18 and TRBJ2-7): NAGVMQNPRHLVRRRGQEARLRCSPMKGHSHVYWYRQLPEEGLKFMVYLQKENIIDESGMPKERFSAEFPKEGPSILRIQQVVRGDSAAYFCTSSPGEGSYEQYFGPGTRLTVT.

Regarding this clonotype: The germline gene is not matched at one end of the junction; a read error may be the cause. The rearrangement uses TRBV11-2 and TRBJ1-3; a weak D match, TRBD1 (6 bases). Germline lookup yields CDR1 SGHAT and CDR2 FQNNGV. The CDR3 is 14 amino acids. Written as DNA, the CDR3 is TGTGTCAGCAGCCCCTCGACAGGAGGGAACACCATATATTTT. This sequence encodes CVSSPSTGGNTIYF. Full variable domain (remainder filled in from reference TRBV11-2 and TRBJ1-3): EAGVAQSPRYKIIEKRQSVAFWCNPISGHATLYWYQQILGQGPKLLIQFQNNGVVDDSQLPKDRFSAERLKGVDSTLKIQPAKLEDSAVYLCVSSPSTGGNTIYFGEGSWLTVV.

V is TRBV11-2 and J is TRBJ2-7; 8 nucleotides line up with TRBD2. The germline V gene has CDR1 SGHAT and CDR2 FQNNGV. The CDR3 extends over 18 amino acids. The CDR3 is CARSLSVGLTGGGYEQYF. CDR3 in DNA: TGTGCTCGCAGCTTATCCGTCGGACTAACGGGAGGGGGGTACGAGCAGTACTTC.

This sequence joins TRBV28 and TRBJ2-7, with 11 bases aligning to TRBD2. This CDR3 comprises 16 residues. V was pared by 2 bases and J by 2 bases, with 5 bases of the junction left unmatched. CDR1 MDHEN and CDR2 SYDVKM come from the germline V gene. The DNA for the CDR3 is TGTGCCAGCAGTTTACTCTTAGCGGGAGGGCCCTACGAGCAGTACTTC. Translating it yields CASSLLLAGGPYEQYF.

CDR3 amino acids: CASSSLADSQPQHF. As DNA, the CDR3 is TGTGCCAGTAGTTCATTAGCAGACAGTCAGCCCCAGCATTTT. J is TRBJ1-5 and V is TRBV19, with D perhaps TRBD1 (5 bases). Trimming left V 5 bases short and J 6 bases short, with 14 bases between. CDR1 LNHDA and CDR2 SQIVND come from the germline V gene (reference sequence). The CDR3 has 14 amino acids.

Notes on this clonotype: A read error may produce the germline difference seen at one junction end. The genes are TRBV11-2 and TRBJ2-1, with a weak D call TRBD2 (5 bases). This CDR3 contains 14 residues. Germline loops: CDR1 SGHAT, CDR2 FQNNGV. The CDR3 sequence: CAGSRSGSDNGQFF. The CDR3 bases are TGTGCCGGCAGTCGAAGCGGATCTGACAATGGGCAGTTCTTC.

A note on this clonotype: The CDR3 ends on some other residue instead of the conserved phenylalanine or tryptophan, so this is likely a read error. The CDR3 sequence: CASSPGGGYDNQPQHS. CDR3 nucleotides: TGTGCCAGCAGCCCCGGCGGCGGGTATGACAATCAACCCCAGCATTCT. The chain has TRBV11-2 and TRBJ1-5; D not certain. The CDR3 consists of 16 residues. CDR1 and CDR2 (germline): SGHAT, FQNNGV.

CDR3 bases: TGTGCCAGCAGCCAAGAAGGTATCCTGGGCTACGAGCAGTACTTC. Amino acids: CASSQEGILGYEQYF. The J gene is TRBJ2-7, the V gene TRBV4-2; D remains ambiguous. This CDR3 has 15 amino acids. V was shortened by 0 bases and J by 3 bases, with 12 bases between the two germline ends. From germline, CDR1 is LGHNA and CDR2 YNFKEQ.